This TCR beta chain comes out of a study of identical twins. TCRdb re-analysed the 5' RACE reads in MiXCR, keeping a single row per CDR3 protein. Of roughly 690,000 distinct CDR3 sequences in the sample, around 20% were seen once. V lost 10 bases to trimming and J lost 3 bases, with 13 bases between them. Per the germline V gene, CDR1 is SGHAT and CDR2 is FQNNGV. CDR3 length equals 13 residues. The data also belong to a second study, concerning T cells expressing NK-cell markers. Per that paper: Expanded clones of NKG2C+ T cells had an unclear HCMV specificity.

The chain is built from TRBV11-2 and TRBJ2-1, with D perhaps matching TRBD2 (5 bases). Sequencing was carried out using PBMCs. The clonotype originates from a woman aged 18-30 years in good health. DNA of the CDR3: TGTGCCATCGCCCCGGGAATCTACAATGAGCAGTTCTTC. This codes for CAIAPGIYNEQFF. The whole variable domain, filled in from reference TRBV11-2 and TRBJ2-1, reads EAGVAQSPRYKIIEKRQSVAFWCNPISGHATLYWYQQILGQGPKLLIQFQNNGVVDDSQLPKDRFSAERLKGVDSTLKIQPAKLEDSAVYLCAIAPGIYNEQFFGPGTRLTVL.